This paragraph reports one T cell receptor (beta chain). This receptor's antigen is unknown. No per-base quality is available; no much larger clone lies one base away. TCRbeta CDR3 regions were amplified from genomic DNA by means of the immunoSEQ Assay, a bias-controlled multiplex PCR. The source study handled its data this way. The number of nucleated cells in each sample was estimated from the amplification of reference gene primers within the assay. To quantify the absolute abundance of each unique TCRbeta CDR3 rearrangement, sequence reads were collapsed and filtered. For each sample, productive Simpson clonality was calculated as the square root of Simpson's diversity index across productive rearrangements. Imported from immuneACCESS, the table was reduced by TCRdb to in-frame sequences with V and J called. These copies leave out some clones; in studies compared against another copy, an unresolved V gene accounts for under half, and the cause of the remainder is not known. V, J and clone size derive from that table, while D and trimming were established from the DNA sequence. This sample is represented by 200,000 to 250,000 clones; roughly 81% of them were singletons. The ten largest account for approximately 7.5% of the sample.

This specimen belongs to a study of blood T cell repertoires in COVID-19 (dated by TCRdb to the early 2020s). Looking at the study overall: The collaborator samples originated in the United States, Italy and Spain and spanned the acute and convalescent phases of COVID-19. The prospective study material was composed of cDNA or gDNA derived from T cells, B-cell-depleted T cells, or PBMCs. Deeply sampled blood TCRbeta repertoires from subjects exposed to, actively infected with, or recovered from COVID-19 were included in the dataset. The repertoires were released in a freely available public database meant as a resource for research on the immune response to SARS-CoV-2. Samples were obtained from the ongoing ImmuneRACE study (first 160 participants) and from 1,254 subjects provided by 6 global collaborators. Nearly every sample came with metadata listing a de-identified subject ID, COVID-19 status, age in years and sex. Where HLA class I and class II types were available, the types were taken from metadata supplied by the sample provider, not from assay-based typing. Broader findings and caveats from the paper: How much clinical and demographic metadata was included differed by source and by participant, and the metadata was provided uncurated.

One collaborating source in Seattle enrolled patients while the patients were actively infected and followed the patients over time throughout the course of disease. Collaborating institutions collected whole blood in K2EDTA tubes following their own protocols. Collaborator samples were shipped for TCRbeta analysis as frozen whole blood, isolated PBMCs, or DNA extracted from either sample type. The germline V gene (reference sequence) yields LNHDA for CDR1 and SQIVND for CDR2. The CDR3 numbers 14 residues from cysteine through phenylalanine. The only DNA kept is the CDR3, 42 bases in frame from the first base. V is cut back by 7 bases and J by 4 bases, with 6 bases in the junction unmatched.

Sequencing was performed on peripheral blood. Here the chain combines TRBV19 and TRBJ1-5; TRBD1 agrees with 8 junctional bases. This clonotype was obtained from a woman at least 80 years old with COVID-19, enrolled during active disease. The CDR3 corresponds to CASTPYRGNQPQHF. The DNA sequence is as follows: TGTGCCAGTACCCCGTACAGGGGGAATCAGCCCCAGCATTTT.